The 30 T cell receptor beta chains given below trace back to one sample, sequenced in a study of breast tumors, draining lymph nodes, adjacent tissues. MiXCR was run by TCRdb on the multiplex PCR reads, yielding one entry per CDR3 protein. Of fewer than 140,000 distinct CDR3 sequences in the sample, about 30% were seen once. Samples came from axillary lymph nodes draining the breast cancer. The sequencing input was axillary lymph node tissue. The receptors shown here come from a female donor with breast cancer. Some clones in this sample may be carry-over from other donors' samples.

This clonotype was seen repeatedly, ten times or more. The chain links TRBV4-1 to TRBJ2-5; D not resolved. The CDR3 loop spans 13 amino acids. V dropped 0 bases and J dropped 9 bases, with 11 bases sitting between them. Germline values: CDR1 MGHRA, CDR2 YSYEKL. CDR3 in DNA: TGCGCCAGCAGCCAAGATATAGGCCGGGCCCAGTACTTC. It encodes CASSQDIGRAQYF.

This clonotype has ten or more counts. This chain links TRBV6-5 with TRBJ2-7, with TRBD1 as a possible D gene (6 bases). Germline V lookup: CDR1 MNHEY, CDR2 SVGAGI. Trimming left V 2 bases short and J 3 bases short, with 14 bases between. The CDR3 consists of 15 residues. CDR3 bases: TGTGCCAGCAGTTACCCGCGCAGGGGAATCTACGAGCAGTACTTC. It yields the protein CASSYPRRGIYEQYF.

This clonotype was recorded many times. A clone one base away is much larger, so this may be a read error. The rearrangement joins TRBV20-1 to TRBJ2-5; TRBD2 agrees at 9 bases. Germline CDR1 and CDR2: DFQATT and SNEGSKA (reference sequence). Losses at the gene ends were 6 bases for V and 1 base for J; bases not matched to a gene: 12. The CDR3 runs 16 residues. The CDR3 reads CSALSAGGQSQETQYF. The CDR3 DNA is TGCAGTGCCCTATCGGCGGGGGGGCAGTCCCAAGAGACCCAGTACTTC.

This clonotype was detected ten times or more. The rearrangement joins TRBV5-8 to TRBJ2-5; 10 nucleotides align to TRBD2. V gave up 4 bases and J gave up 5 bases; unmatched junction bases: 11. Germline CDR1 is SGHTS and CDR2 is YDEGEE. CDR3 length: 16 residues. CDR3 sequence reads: CASSLGVAGGGETQYF. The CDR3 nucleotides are TGTGCCAGCAGCCTGGGGGTAGCGGGGGGAGGGGAGACCCAGTACTTC.

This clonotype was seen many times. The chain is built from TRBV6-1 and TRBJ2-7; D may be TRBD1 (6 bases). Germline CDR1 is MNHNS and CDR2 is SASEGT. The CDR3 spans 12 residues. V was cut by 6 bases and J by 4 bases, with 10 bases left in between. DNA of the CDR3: TGTGCCAGCAGCACAGGGATATACGAGCAGTACTTC. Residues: CASSTGIYEQYF.

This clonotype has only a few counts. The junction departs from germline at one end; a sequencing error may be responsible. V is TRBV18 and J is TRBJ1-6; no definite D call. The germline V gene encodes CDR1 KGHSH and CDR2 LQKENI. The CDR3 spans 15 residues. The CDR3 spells CASSPPPQSDSPLHF. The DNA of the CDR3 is TGTGCCAGCTCGCCACCCCCACAGAGCGATTCACCCCTCCACTTT.

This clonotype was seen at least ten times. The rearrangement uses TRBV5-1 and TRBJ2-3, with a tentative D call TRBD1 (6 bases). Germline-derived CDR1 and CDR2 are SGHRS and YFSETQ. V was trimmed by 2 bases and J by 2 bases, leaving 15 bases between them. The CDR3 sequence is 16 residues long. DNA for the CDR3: TGCGCCAGCAGCTTATCTTTTGGGACAAACACAGATACGCAGTATTTT. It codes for CASSLSFGTNTDTQYF.

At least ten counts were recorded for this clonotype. This CDR3 reads CASNPAWNTGELFF. CDR3 sequence (DNA): TGTGCCAGTAACCCGGCATGGAACACCGGGGAGCTGTTTTTT. The genes are TRBV19 and TRBJ2-2; D is uncertain. Germline V gives CDR1 LNHDA, CDR2 SQIVND (reference sequence). The CDR3 is 14 residues long. Trimming left V 7 bases short and J 1 base short, with 10 bases between. The full variable domain, its missing parts supplied by reference TRBV19 and TRBJ2-2, is DGGITQSPKYLFRKEGQNVTLSCEQNLNHDAMYWYRQDPGQGLRLIYYSQIVNDFQKGDIAEGYSVSREKKESFPLTVTSAQKNPTAFYLCASNPAWNTGELFFGEGSRLTVL.

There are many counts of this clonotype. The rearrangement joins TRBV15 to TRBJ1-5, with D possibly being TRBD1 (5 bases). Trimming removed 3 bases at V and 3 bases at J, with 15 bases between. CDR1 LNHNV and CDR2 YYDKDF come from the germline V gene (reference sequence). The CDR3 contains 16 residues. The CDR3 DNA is TGTGCCACCAGCAGGGGGGGGGAGGGGAACAATCAGCCCCAGCATTTT. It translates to CATSRGGEGNNQPQHF.

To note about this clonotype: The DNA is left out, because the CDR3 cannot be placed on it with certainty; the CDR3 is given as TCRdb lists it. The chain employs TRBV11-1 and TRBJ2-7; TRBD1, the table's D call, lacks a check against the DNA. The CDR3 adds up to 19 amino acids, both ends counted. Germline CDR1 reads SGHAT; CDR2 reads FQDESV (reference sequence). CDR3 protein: CASSFYICSAEDISYEQYF.

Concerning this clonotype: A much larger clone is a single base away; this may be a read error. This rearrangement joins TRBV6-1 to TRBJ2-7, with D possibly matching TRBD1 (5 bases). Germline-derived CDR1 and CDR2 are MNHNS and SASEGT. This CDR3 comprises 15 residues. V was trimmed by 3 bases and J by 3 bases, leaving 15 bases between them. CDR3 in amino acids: CASSDSPGQGYEQYF. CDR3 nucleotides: TGTGCCAGCAGTGATTCCCCCGGCCAGGGCTACGAGCAGTACTTC.

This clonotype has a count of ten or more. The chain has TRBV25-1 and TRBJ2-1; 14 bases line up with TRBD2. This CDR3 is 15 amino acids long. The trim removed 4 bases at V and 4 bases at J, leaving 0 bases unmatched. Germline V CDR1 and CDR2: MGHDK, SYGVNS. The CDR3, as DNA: TGTGCCAGCAGTGGACTAGCGGGAGGGTACAATGAGCAGTTCTTC. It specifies CASSGLAGGYNEQFF.

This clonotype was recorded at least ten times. The CDR3 reads CASSLRGGGYGYTF. The DNA for the CDR3 is TGTGCCAGCAGCTTGCGGGGGGGGGGCTATGGCTACACCTTC. J is TRBJ1-2 and V is TRBV13, with D possibly being TRBD1 (5 bases). The CDR3 has 14 residues. The V end was cut by 3 bases, the J end by 4 bases, with 12 bases between. CDR1 and CDR2 from the germline V gene are PRHDT and FYEKMQ (reference sequence). The full variable domain, with the rest looked up from reference TRBV13 and TRBJ1-2, is AAGVIQSPRHLIKEKRETATLKCYPIPRHDTVYWYQQGPGQDPQFLISFYEKMQSDKGSIPDRFSAQQFSDYHSELNMSSLELGDSALYFCASSLRGGGYGYTFGSGTRLTVV.

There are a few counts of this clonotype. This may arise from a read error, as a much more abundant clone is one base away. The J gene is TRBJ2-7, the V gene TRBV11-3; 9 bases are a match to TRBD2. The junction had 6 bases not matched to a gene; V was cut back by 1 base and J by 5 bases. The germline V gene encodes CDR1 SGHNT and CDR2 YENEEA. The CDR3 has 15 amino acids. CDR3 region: CASSLGGLASDEQYF. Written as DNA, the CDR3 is TGTGCCAGCAGCTTAGGGGGACTAGCATCCGACGAGCAGTACTTC.

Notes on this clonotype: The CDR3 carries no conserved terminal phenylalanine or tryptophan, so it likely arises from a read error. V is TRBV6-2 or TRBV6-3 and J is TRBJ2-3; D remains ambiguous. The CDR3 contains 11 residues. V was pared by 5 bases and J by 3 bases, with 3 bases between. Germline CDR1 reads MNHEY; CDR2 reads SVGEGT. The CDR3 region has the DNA TGTGCCAGCAGTCAGACAGATACGCAGTATCTT. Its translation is CASSQTDTQYL.

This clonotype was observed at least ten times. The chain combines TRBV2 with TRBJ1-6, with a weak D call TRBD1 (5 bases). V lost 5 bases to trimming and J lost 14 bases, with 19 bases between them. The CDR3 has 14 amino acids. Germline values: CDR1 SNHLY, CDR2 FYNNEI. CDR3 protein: CASSSFQGARTLHF. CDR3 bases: TGTGCCAGCAGTTCGTTCCAGGGTGCACGGACCCTCCACTTT. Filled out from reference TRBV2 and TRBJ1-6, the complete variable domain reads EPEVTQTPSHQVTQMGQEVILRCVPISNHLYFYWYRQILGQKVEFLVSFYNNEISEKSEIFDDQFSVERPDGSNFTLKIRSTKLEDSAMYFCASSSFQGARTLHFGNGTRLTVT.

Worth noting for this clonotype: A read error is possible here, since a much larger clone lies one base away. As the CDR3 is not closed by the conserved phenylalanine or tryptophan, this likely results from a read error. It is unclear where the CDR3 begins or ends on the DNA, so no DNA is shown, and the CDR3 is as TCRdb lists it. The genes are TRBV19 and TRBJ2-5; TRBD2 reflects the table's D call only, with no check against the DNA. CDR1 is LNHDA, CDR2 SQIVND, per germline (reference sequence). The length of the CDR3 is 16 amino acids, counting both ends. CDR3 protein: CASSIAPAGGQETQHS.

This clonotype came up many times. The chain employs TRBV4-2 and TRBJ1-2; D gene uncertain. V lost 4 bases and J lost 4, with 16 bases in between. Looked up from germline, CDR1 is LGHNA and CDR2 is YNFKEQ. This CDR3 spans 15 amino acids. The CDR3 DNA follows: TGTGCCAGCAGCCTTCGGCAGAACATAATCTATGGCTACACCTTC. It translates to CASSLRQNIIYGYTF.

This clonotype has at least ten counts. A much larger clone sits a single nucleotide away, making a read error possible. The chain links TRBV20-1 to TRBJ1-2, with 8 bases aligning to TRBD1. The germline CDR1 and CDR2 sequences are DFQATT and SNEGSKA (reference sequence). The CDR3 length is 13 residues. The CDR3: CSAKPPGGYAYTF. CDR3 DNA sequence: TGCAGTGCTAAGCCTCCAGGGGGCTATGCCTACACCTTC.

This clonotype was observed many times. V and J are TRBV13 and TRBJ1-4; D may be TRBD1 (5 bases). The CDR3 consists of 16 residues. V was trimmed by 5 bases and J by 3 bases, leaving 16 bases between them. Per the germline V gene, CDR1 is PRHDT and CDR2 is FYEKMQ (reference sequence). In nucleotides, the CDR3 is TGTGCCAGCAGCGGGACGGACGAGGCGCCTAATGAAAAACTGTTTTTT. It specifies CASSGTDEAPNEKLFF.

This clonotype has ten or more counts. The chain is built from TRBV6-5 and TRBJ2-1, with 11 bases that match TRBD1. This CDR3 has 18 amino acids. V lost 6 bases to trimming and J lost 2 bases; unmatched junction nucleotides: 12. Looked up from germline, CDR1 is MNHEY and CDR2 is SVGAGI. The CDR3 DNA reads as TGTGCCAGCAGGCCTCGACCACAGGACAGGGGGCCCTACAATGAGCAGTTCTTC. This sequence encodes CASRPRPQDRGPYNEQFF.

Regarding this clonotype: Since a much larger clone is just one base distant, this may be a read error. CDR3 sequence: CASQQGTITRTDTRYF. CDR3 coding DNA: TGTGCCAGCCAACAGGGAACTATTACCCGCACAGATACGCGGTATTTT. The rearrangement joins TRBV11-2 to TRBJ2-3; TRBD1 might be the D (6 bases). Per germline, CDR1 SGHAT and CDR2 FQNNGV. This CDR3 has 16 residues.

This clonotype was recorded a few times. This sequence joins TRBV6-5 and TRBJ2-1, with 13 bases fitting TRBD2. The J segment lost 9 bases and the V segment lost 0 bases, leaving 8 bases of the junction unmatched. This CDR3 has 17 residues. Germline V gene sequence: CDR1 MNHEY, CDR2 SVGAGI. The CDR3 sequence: CASSYSGQTSGRGEQFF. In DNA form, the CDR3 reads TGTGCCAGCAGTTACTCGGGTCAAACTAGCGGGAGGGGTGAGCAGTTCTTC.

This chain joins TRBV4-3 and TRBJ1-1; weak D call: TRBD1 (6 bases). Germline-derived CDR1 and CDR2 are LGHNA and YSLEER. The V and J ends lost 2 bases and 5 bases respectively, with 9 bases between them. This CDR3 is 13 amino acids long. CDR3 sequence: CASSQLRGTEAFF. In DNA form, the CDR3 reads TGCGCCAGCAGCCAATTGAGGGGGACTGAAGCTTTCTTT.

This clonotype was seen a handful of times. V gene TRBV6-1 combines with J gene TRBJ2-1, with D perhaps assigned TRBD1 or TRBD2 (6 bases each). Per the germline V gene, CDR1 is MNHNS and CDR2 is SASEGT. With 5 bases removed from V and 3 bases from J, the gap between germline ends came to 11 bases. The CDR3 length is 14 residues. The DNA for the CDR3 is TGTGCCAGCAGTCAAGAGGGGGGCTACAATGAGCAGTTCTTC. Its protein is CASSQEGGYNEQFF.

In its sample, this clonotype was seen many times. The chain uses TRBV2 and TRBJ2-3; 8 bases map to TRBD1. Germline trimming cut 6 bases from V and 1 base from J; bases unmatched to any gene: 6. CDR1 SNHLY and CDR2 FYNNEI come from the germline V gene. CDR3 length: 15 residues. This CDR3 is CASSPDRVGTDTQYF. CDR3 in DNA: TGTGCCAGCAGCCCGGACAGGGTTGGCACAGATACGCAGTATTTT.

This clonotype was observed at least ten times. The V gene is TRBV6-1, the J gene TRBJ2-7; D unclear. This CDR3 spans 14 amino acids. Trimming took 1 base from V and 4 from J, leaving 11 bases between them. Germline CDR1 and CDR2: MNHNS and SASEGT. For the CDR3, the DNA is TGTGCCAGCAGTGAAGACGGTTTTCTTTACGAGCAGTACTTC. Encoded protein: CASSEDGFLYEQYF.

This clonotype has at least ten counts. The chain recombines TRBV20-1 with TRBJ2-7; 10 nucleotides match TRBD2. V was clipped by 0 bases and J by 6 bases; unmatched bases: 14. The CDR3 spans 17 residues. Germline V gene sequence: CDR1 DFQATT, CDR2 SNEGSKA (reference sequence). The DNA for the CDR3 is TGCAGTGCTAGAGATATTTTGCTAGCGGGAGTAAGTGGCGAGCAGTACTTC. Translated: CSARDILLAGVSGEQYF.

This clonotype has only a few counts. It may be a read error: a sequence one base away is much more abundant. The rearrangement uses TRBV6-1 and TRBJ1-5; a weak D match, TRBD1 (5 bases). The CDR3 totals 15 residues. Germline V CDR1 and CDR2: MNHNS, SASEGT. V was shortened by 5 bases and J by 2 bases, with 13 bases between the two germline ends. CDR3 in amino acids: CASSQTQGGNQPQHF. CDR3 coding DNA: TGTGCCAGCAGTCAAACCCAGGGCGGCAATCAGCCCCAGCATTTT.

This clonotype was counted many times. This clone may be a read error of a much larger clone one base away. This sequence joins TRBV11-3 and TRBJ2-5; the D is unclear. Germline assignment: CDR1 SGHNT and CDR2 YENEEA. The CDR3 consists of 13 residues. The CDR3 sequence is CASSLGPQATQYF. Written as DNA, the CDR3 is TGTGCCAGCAGCTTAGGACCACAAGCGACCCAGTACTTC.